This T cell receptor (beta chain) was sequenced for a study of T cell responses to AZD1222 COVID-19 vaccine. Study observations and caveats: There were repertoire samples only from the period after the peak T cell response.

With regard to this clone: What it binds is unknown.

Profiled with immunoSEQ multiplex PCR; TCRdb holds only in-frame clones, not every one. The sample holds roughly 150,000 clones, 91% seen once. CDR1 is SGHTA, CDR2 FQGNSA, per germline. V was pared by 5 bases and J by 5 bases, with 16 bases between. The CDR3 covers 16 residues. The V call is TRBV7-2, the J call TRBJ1-6, with D uncertain. This specimen was peripheral blood, taken on day 0 of AZD1222 vaccination. This clonotype was sampled from an adult in good health. This CDR3 reads CASSPRSLAHNSPLHF. The CDR3 nucleotides are TGTGCCAGCAGCCCCCGGAGTCTTGCTCATAATTCACCCCTCCACTTT.